The TCR beta chain under discussion was sequenced for a study of shared clonotypes between healthy human individuals. Terminally differentiated effector memory CD45RA+ cells were excluded from the naive CD8 cells, which were CD45RO-negative and positively selected for CCR7. Looked up from germline, CDR1 is MGHDK and CDR2 is SYGVNS. V was shortened by 4 bases and J by 2 bases, with 3 bases between the two germline ends. The CDR3 runs to 12 residues. Replicate PCRs for sorted subsets used around 190 ng DNA; this equaled 25,000 to 30,000 T cell genomes. The authors' processing: Junction-only immunoSEQ sequences carried no quality scores, so filtering differed. Sequencing used immunoSEQ multiplex PCR; TCRdb keeps in-frame clones, though not all of them. V, J and clone size reflect that table, while D and trimming were determined from the DNA. The table lists around 580,000 clones, 95% to 98% of them singletons.

V gene TRBV25-1 combines with J gene TRBJ2-4; D not certain. The specimen was naive CD8+ T cells sorted from blood. This TCR came from a man aged 25-40 years in good health. The CDR3 reads CASSGSKNIQYF. The CDR3 DNA sequence: TGTGCCAGCAGTGGTTCCAAAAACATTCAGTACTTC.